This T cell receptor beta chain was observed in a study of yellow fever vaccine responses in identical twins. TCRdb reanalysed the RT-PCR reads using MiXCR and keeps one entry per CDR3 protein. This sample yields about 23,000 distinct CDR3 sequences, of which 77% are seen a single time; roughly 5% belongs to the top ten. The CDR3 runs to 17 residues. Germline V lookup: CDR1 SGDLS, CDR2 YYNGEE. The germline V and J ends were trimmed by 3 bases and 1 base, with 18 bases remaining between them. This chain connects TRBV9 to TRBJ2-3; D unclear. This specimen consisted of T cells from blood (PBMCs), unsorted or a sorted subset (not recorded which), obtained before or after yellow fever vaccination (not recorded which). The clonotype originates from a woman younger than 35 who received the yellow fever vaccine. The DNA for the CDR3 is TGTGCCAGCAGCGCCTCGGGTTCAGCGTATCGCACAGATACGCAGTATTTT. This translates into CASSASGSAYRTDTQYF.